These 13 T cell receptor beta chains were sequenced from one sample in a study of T-cell reconstitution after alpha-beta-depleted transplantation in children. Unique molecular identifiers were incorporated into the prepared TCRbeta library. TCRdb used MiXCR to reprocess the PCR reads, holding one entry per CDR3 protein. The data contain about 360,000 distinct CDR3 sequences, about 14% of them singletons. This sample comprised PBMCs, obtained from the stem cell graft. The receptors derive from a human donor who donated a stem cell graft to a child with Fanconi anemia.

This clonotype has at least ten counts. The CDR3 bases are TGTGCCAGCAGTTCAGCGACAGGCTGGGGCAATCAGCCCCAGCATTTT. This sequence encodes CASSSATGWGNQPQHF. The chain joins TRBV6-2 or TRBV6-3 to TRBJ1-5; D possibly corresponds to TRBD1 (6 bases). The V end lost 4 bases, the J end lost 2 bases, and 15 bases lay between the germline ends. The CDR3 extends over 16 amino acids. Germline assignment: CDR1 MNHEY and CDR2 SVGEGT.

This clonotype has just a few counts. The CDR3 DNA reads as TGTGCCAGCAGTCCGCGTTACGAGCAGTACGTC. It yields the protein CASSPRYEQYV. The V gene is TRBV2, the J gene TRBJ2-7; D remains unclear. Germline V gene data show CDR1 as SNHLY and CDR2 as FYNNEI. Between the trimmed V and J ends, which lost 5 bases and 4 bases, there was a span of 6 bases. This CDR3 contains 11 residues.

This clonotype occurred many times. One end of the junction fails to match germline, which may point to a read error. The V and J genes are TRBV7-9 and TRBJ1-1, with TRBD1 matching 7 bases. Germline CDR1 is SEHNR and CDR2 is FQNEAQ (reference sequence). This CDR3 contains 13 residues. CDR3 amino acids: CASSLQGSTEAFF. CDR3 sequence (DNA): TGCGCCAGCAGCTTACAGGGGAGCACTGAAGCTTTCTTT.

The V gene is TRBV28, the J gene TRBJ1-2; TRBD1 matches at 7 bases. The CDR3 covers 13 residues. The germline gives CDR1 MDHEN, CDR2 SYDVKM. J lost 8 bases, V lost 9 bases, and 12 bases had no gene match. CDR3 bases: TGTGCCAGTATGGACAGGCGGGGGGGAGGCTACACCTTC. Its protein product is CASMDRRGGGYTF.

The chain is built from TRBV24-1 and TRBJ2-3; TRBD2 aligns across 12 bases. CDR3 length equals 16 residues. CDR1 and CDR2 from the germline V gene are KGHDR and SFDVKD. The trim removed 4 bases at V and 4 bases at J, leaving 5 bases unmatched. The CDR3 sequence: CATSDSLAGGADTQYF. The CDR3, as DNA: TGTGCCACCAGTGACTCACTAGCGGGGGGCGCAGATACGCAGTATTTT.

The chain's CDR3 is CSVEDRRQDGYTF. The CDR3 DNA follows: TGCAGCGTTGAAGATCGACGGCAGGATGGCTACACCTTC. This chain joins TRBV29-1 and TRBJ1-2, with D unclear. The germline V gene has CDR1 SQVTM and CDR2 ANQGSEA. V gave up 0 bases and J gave up 6 bases, with 11 bases separating them. CDR3 size: 13 residues.

This clonotype occurred many times. This rearrangement joins TRBV7-9 to TRBJ2-5; TRBD1 or TRBD2 may be the D gene (5 bases each). Germline CDR1 is SEHNR and CDR2 is FQNEAQ (reference sequence). Trimming removed 1 base at V and 4 bases at J, with 16 bases between. This CDR3 contains 16 residues. As DNA, the CDR3 is TGTGCCAGCAGCTTAGGAGCGGCCAGGGCGCGAGAGACCCAGTACTTC. This gives the protein CASSLGAARARETQYF. The variable domain in full, with the rest retrieved from reference TRBV7-9 and TRBJ2-5, is DTGVSQNPRHKITKRGQNVTFRCDPISEHNRLYWYRQTLGQGPEFLTYFQNEAQLEKSRLLSDRFSAERPKGSFSTLEIQRTEQGDSAMYLCASSLGAARARETQYFGPGTRLLVL.

The rearrangement links TRBV24-1 to TRBJ2-3; D gene uncertain. V was pared by 3 bases and J by 2 bases, with 11 bases between. The CDR3 sequence is 15 residues long. Germline CDR1 KGHDR, CDR2 SFDVKD. This CDR3 reads CATSDRRRNTDTQYF. In DNA form, the CDR3 reads TGTGCCACCAGTGATCGACGGCGGAACACAGATACGCAGTATTTT.

This clonotype occurred many times. V is TRBV12-3 or TRBV12-4 and J is TRBJ1-1; D is perhaps TRBD1 (5 bases). The CDR3 covers 15 residues. V was shortened by 4 bases and J by 0 bases, with 12 bases between the two germline ends. CDR3 in DNA: TGTGCCAGCAGTTCCTCCAGGGCCCTGAACACTGAAGCTTTCTTT. This gives the protein CASSSSRALNTEAFF.

This clonotype was picked up a small number of times. The chain carries TRBV4-3 and TRBJ2-7, with 8 bases fitting TRBD1. CDR3 size: 19 residues. With V trimmed by 1 base and J by 4 bases, 18 bases remained unmatched. Germline V gene lookup returns CDR1 LGHNA and CDR2 YSLEER. The CDR3 region has the DNA TGCGCCAGCAGCCAAGGGACAGGGATGGCCCGGTTCGGGAGTTACGAGCAGTACTTC. It translates to CASSQGTGMARFGSYEQYF.

A few counts support this clonotype. The chain links TRBV9 to TRBJ2-3; 13 bases line up with TRBD2. The germline CDR1 and CDR2 sequences are SGDLS and YYNGEE. CDR3 length: 17 amino acids. J gave up 6 bases and V 4 bases, and 11 bases lay outside the gene matches. CDR3 sequence: CASSPIALAGGMDTQYF. The DNA of the CDR3 is TGTGCCAGCAGCCCCATAGCACTAGCGGGGGGGATGGATACGCAGTATTTT. Full variable domain (missing parts from reference TRBV9 and TRBJ2-3): DSGVTQTPKHLITATGQRVTLRCSPRSGDLSVYWYQQSLDQGLQFLIQYYNGEERAKGNILERFSAQQFPDLHSELNLSSLELGDSALYFCASSPIALAGGMDTQYFGPGTRLTVL.

This clonotype was observed a few times. The genes are TRBV18 and TRBJ2-3; D ambiguous. Trimming shortened V by 0 bases and J by 4 bases, and 11 bases separated the two germline ends. CDR1 is KGHSH, CDR2 LQKENI, per germline. The CDR3 has 15 amino acids. This chain's CDR3 is CASSPPAPHPDTQYF. CDR3 nucleotides: TGTGCCAGCTCACCACCGGCCCCCCACCCAGATACGCAGTATTTT.

This clonotype was seen only a few times. This chain uses TRBV3-1 with TRBJ1-1; TRBD1 might be the D (5 bases). The CDR3 has 13 residues. Trimming shortened V by 3 bases and J by 3 bases, and 8 bases separated the two germline ends. The V gene's germline CDR1 is LGHDT and CDR2 YNNKEL (reference sequence). CDR3 DNA sequence: TGTGCCAGCAGCCACGGGGGATACACTGAAGCTTTCTTT. Its protein is CASSHGGYTEAFF. The full variable domain, completed using reference TRBV3-1 and TRBJ1-1, is DTAVSQTPKYLVTQMGNDKSIKCEQNLGHDTMYWYKQDSKKFLKIMFSYNNKELIINETVPNRFSPKSPDKAHLNLHINSLELGDSAVYFCASSHGGYTEAFFGQGTRLTVV.